Each of the 24 T cell receptor beta chains below was sequenced from the same sample in a study of T cells after yellow fever vaccination. TCRdb recomputed calls from the 5' RACE reads with MiXCR, one row per CDR3 protein. The data show approximately 510,000 distinct CDR3 sequences, 20% to 25% seen once. Sequences were derived from PBMCs, sampled roughly 20 days after the first yellow fever vaccination. The receptors stem from a man younger than 35 who received the YFV17D yellow fever vaccine.

This clonotype was observed a few times. The chain combines TRBV25-1 with TRBJ2-3, with a weak D call TRBD1 (6 bases). Germline lookup yields CDR1 MGHDK and CDR2 SYGVNS. The CDR3 runs 17 residues. V lost 6 bases, J lost 2 bases, and 21 bases lay in between. This CDR3 reads CASRTPDGDRNTDTQYF. The CDR3 DNA is TGTGCCAGCAGGACACCCGACGGAGACAGGAACACAGATACGCAGTATTTT.

V usage is TRBV6-2 or TRBV6-3 and J usage is TRBJ1-1; D might be TRBD1 (5 bases). The CDR3 totals 12 residues. The V and J ends lost 7 bases and 3 bases respectively, with 9 bases between them. CDR1 is MNHEY and CDR2 is SVGEGT in the germline V gene. The CDR3 coding sequence is TGTGCCAGCAATCAGGGTTACACTGAAGCTTTCTTT. This sequence encodes CASNQGYTEAFF.

The chain combines TRBV5-4 with TRBJ2-4; 7 bases align to TRBD2. The germline V gene has CDR1 SGHNT and CDR2 YYREEE (reference sequence). This CDR3 comprises 16 residues. With 4 bases clipped from V and 1 base from J, the junction kept 8 bases outside the gene matches. The CDR3 sequence is CASSRGGIPAKNIQYF. The CDR3 nucleotides are TGTGCCAGCAGCCGCGGGGGAATCCCCGCCAAAAACATTCAGTACTTC. The full variable domain, rest sourced from reference TRBV5-4 and TRBJ2-4, is ETGVTQSPTHLIKTRGQQVTLRCSSQSGHNTVSWYQQALGQGPQFIFQYYREEENGRGNFPPRFSGLQFPNYSSELNVNALELDDSALYLCASSRGGIPAKNIQYFGAGTRLSVL.

The chain links TRBV19 to TRBJ2-1; 7 bases line up with TRBD2. CDR1 LNHDA and CDR2 SQIVND come from the germline V gene (reference sequence). The CDR3 is made up of 15 amino acids. The J segment lost 1 base and the V segment lost 7 bases, leaving 7 bases of the junction unmatched. The CDR3 DNA follows: TGTGCCAGTACCACATGGGGGGGGTCCTACAATGAGCAGTTCTTC. This codes for CASTTWGGSYNEQFF. Together with reference TRBV19 and TRBJ2-1, the CDR3 gives the full variable domain: DGGITQSPKYLFRKEGQNVTLSCEQNLNHDAMYWYRQDPGQGLRLIYYSQIVNDFQKGDIAEGYSVSREKKESFPLTVTSAQKNPTAFYLCASTTWGGSYNEQFFGPGTRLTVL.

The chain uses TRBV9 and TRBJ2-5; D unresolved. Trimming cost V 0 bases and J 3 bases, with 9 bases left between them. CDR1 is SGDLS, CDR2 YYNGEE, per germline. The CDR3 sequence is 14 residues long. CDR3 sequence: CASSVEGGKETQYF. For the CDR3, the DNA is TGTGCCAGCAGCGTAGAGGGTGGAAAAGAGACCCAGTACTTC. The whole variable domain, filled in from reference TRBV9 and TRBJ2-5, reads DSGVTQTPKHLITATGQRVTLRCSPRSGDLSVYWYQQSLDQGLQFLIQYYNGEERAKGNILERFSAQQFPDLHSELNLSSLELGDSALYFCASSVEGGKETQYFGPGTRLLVL.

This clonotype was counted at least ten times. The rearrangement joins TRBV14 to TRBJ1-5; D is unresolved. Trimming took 3 bases from V and 5 from J, leaving 8 bases between them. The CDR3 runs to 13 residues. The germline gives CDR1 SGHDN, CDR2 FVKESK. CDR3 amino acids: CASSQGPDQPQHF. In DNA form, the CDR3 reads TGTGCCAGCAGCCAGGGTCCTGATCAGCCCCAGCATTTT.

This clonotype was counted only a few times. The J gene is TRBJ2-7, the V gene TRBV5-1, with a tentative D call TRBD1 (6 bases). Germline assignment: CDR1 SGHRS and CDR2 YFSETQ. V lost 2 bases and J lost 3, with 12 bases in between. This CDR3 spans 14 amino acids. The DNA of the CDR3 is TGCGCCAGCAGCTTACAGGGTTCTTTCTACGAGCAGTACGTC. It is translated as CASSLQGSFYEQYV.

The chain joins TRBV9 to TRBJ2-1; 7 bases are a match to TRBD1. The CDR3 loop spans 15 amino acids. Germline trimming cut 0 bases from V and 8 bases from J; bases unmatched to any gene: 8. Germline V CDR1 and CDR2: SGDLS, YYNGEE. The CDR3 sequence is CASSVETGPGDEQFF. Written as DNA, the CDR3 is TGTGCCAGCAGCGTAGAGACAGGGCCTGGGGATGAGCAGTTCTTC.

This clonotype was seen a handful of times. CDR3 sequence reads: CTGGGDSRFEAFF. The CDR3, as DNA: TGCACTGGGGGCGGGGACAGTCGATTTGAAGCTTTCTTT. This chain links TRBV20-1 with TRBJ1-1, with 7 positions matching TRBD1. There are 13 residues in the CDR3. Germline V gene data show CDR1 as DFQATT and CDR2 as SNEGSKA (reference sequence).

This clonotype has more than one count but fewer than ten. The chain links TRBV20-1 to TRBJ1-1; D ambiguous. Trimming pared 5 bases from V and 11 bases from J, leaving 18 bases between. This CDR3 has 12 amino acids. Germline values: CDR1 DFQATT, CDR2 SNEGSKA (reference sequence). CDR3: CSARPFGVAAFF. The CDR3 DNA sequence: TGCAGTGCTCGACCTTTTGGGGTCGCGGCTTTCTTT.

This clonotype was seen a handful of times. The J gene is TRBJ2-3, the V gene TRBV5-1; TRBD1 is a possible D gene (7 bases). This CDR3 has 14 amino acids. V was shortened by 3 bases and J by 6 bases, with 14 bases between the two germline ends. Germline lookup yields CDR1 SGHRS and CDR2 YFSETQ. CDR3 DNA: TGCGCCAGCAGCTCCCAGGGGGGCAGGGATACGCAGTATTTT. Its protein is CASSSQGGRDTQYF.

This clonotype was observed many times. This rearrangement joins TRBV11-2 to TRBJ2-7, with 7 bases aligning to TRBD1. V was clipped by 1 base and J by 2 bases; unmatched bases: 5. From germline, CDR1 is SGHAT and CDR2 FQNNGV. This CDR3 comprises 15 residues. The CDR3 loop reads CASSLGSGTAYEQYV. The DNA of the CDR3 is TGTGCCAGCAGCTTAGGCTCAGGGACAGCCTACGAGCAGTACGTC.

V usage is TRBV11-2 and J usage is TRBJ1-2, with no clear D. The V end was cut by 2 bases, the J end by 7 bases, with 11 bases between. CDR3 length equals 13 residues. CDR1 is SGHAT and CDR2 is FQNNGV in the germline V gene. The CDR3 is CASSLHSPSGYTF. The CDR3 nucleotides read TGTGCCAGCAGCTTACACAGTCCCTCTGGCTACACCTTC. Full variable domain (remainder filled in from reference TRBV11-2 and TRBJ1-2): EAGVAQSPRYKIIEKRQSVAFWCNPISGHATLYWYQQILGQGPKLLIQFQNNGVVDDSQLPKDRFSAERLKGVDSTLKIQPAKLEDSAVYLCASSLHSPSGYTFGSGTRLTVV.

The chain joins TRBV28 to TRBJ2-7, with D perhaps matching TRBD2 (6 bases). Germline CDR1 MDHEN, CDR2 SYDVKM. The V end lost 3 bases, the J end lost 0 bases, and 9 bases lay between the germline ends. This CDR3 is built from 14 residues. CDR3 sequence reads: CASSFRGFSYEQYF. CDR3 sequence (DNA): TGTGCCAGCAGTTTTCGGGGGTTCTCCTACGAGCAGTACTTC.

The genes are TRBV7-8 and TRBJ1-2, with 9 bases identical to TRBD1. Per germline, CDR1 SGHVS and CDR2 FQNEAQ. The V gene end was trimmed by 1 base and the J gene end by 3 bases; junction bases not matched to a gene: 9. The CDR3 is 17 residues long. In nucleotides, the CDR3 is TGTGCCAGCAGCTTAGAGGACAGGGGATTCGCAGACTATGGCTACACCTTC. It codes for CASSLEDRGFADYGYTF.

The chain recombines TRBV27 with TRBJ2-5; 10 nucleotides align to TRBD1. Germline V gene sequence: CDR1 MNHEY, CDR2 SMNVEV (reference sequence). The ends lost 6 bases at V and 7 bases at J; junction bases unmatched: 11. The CDR3 runs to 15 residues. CDR3: CASSFGQGDVGTQYF. The CDR3 DNA sequence: TGTGCCAGCAGCTTTGGACAGGGGGACGTCGGGACCCAGTACTTC.

V is TRBV7-8 and J is TRBJ1-2; 7 bases line up with TRBD1. Germline V gene sequence: CDR1 SGHVS, CDR2 FQNEAQ. The ends lost 3 bases at V and 3 bases at J; junction bases unmatched: 1. The CDR3 extends over 13 amino acids. CDR3 nucleotides: TGTGCCAGCAGCTTCACAGGGGACTATGGCTACACCTTC. It encodes CASSFTGDYGYTF.

The chain couples TRBV4-2 to TRBJ1-4; 7 nucleotides align to TRBD1. Germline V lookup: CDR1 LGHNA, CDR2 YNFKEQ. The CDR3 is 15 residues long. Trimming cost V 1 base and J 10 bases; bases outside gene matches: 9. The CDR3 here is CASSQVGDSFGKLFF. CDR3 DNA sequence: TGTGCCAGCAGCCAAGTCGGGGACAGCTTCGGAAAACTGTTTTTT.

This clonotype was counted a few times. J is TRBJ2-4 and V is TRBV7-9; a possible D gene is TRBD2 (5 bases). CDR3 length equals 14 residues. V lost 5 bases and J 8 bases, leaving 16 bases between the germline ends. The germline V gene has CDR1 SEHNR and CDR2 FQNEAQ (reference sequence). For the CDR3, the DNA is TGTGCCAGCAGCACTGCACTAGTAGGGCACATTCAGTACTTC. It yields the protein CASSTALVGHIQYF.

This clonotype came up a few times. This sequence joins TRBV3-1 and TRBJ2-7; D is possibly TRBD2 (5 bases). CDR3 length equals 12 residues. Trimming stripped 3 bases from V and 9 bases from J, with 12 bases between. In germline, CDR1 is LGHDT, CDR2 YNNKEL (reference sequence). This chain's CDR3 is CASSQGARGQYF. The CDR3 DNA reads as TGTGCCAGCAGCCAGGGAGCTAGAGGGCAGTACTTC.

The CDR3 region is CASSLTGRTNTGELFF. CDR3 sequence (DNA): TGTGCCAGCAGCTTAACGGGTCGCACGAACACCGGGGAGCTGTTTTTT. This chain joins TRBV7-9 and TRBJ2-2; D ambiguous. V lost 2 bases and J lost 0, with 10 bases in between. Germline assignment: CDR1 SEHNR and CDR2 FQNEAQ (reference sequence). CDR3 length equals 16 residues. The whole variable domain, filled in from reference TRBV7-9 and TRBJ2-2, reads DTGVSQNPRHKITKRGQNVTFRCDPISEHNRLYWYRQTLGQGPEFLTYFQNEAQLEKSRLLSDRFSAERPKGSFSTLEIQRTEQGDSAMYLCASSLTGRTNTGELFFGEGSRLTVL.

The gene calls are TRBV7-9 and TRBJ2-1; the D is unclear. From germline, CDR1 is SEHNR and CDR2 FQNEAQ (reference sequence). Trimming took 2 bases from V and 10 from J, leaving 9 bases between them. The CDR3 is 12 residues long. The CDR3: CASSLRYYEQFF. Here the CDR3 DNA reads TGTGCCAGCAGCTTAAGATATTACGAGCAGTTCTTC.

This chain uses TRBV6-5 with TRBJ2-4, with D perhaps matching TRBD1 (6 bases). The CDR3 sequence is 19 residues long. V was clipped by 4 bases and J by 0 bases, with 22 bases between them. The germline V gene encodes CDR1 MNHEY and CDR2 SVGAGI. CDR3 nucleotide sequence: TGTGCCAGCAGTTCCACTCCCAGGACAGAGACTATAGCCAAAAACATTCAGTACTTC. Protein: CASSSTPRTETIAKNIQYF.

In its sample, this clonotype was seen a few times. The chain couples TRBV19 to TRBJ2-5; D is unclear. Germline V CDR1 and CDR2: LNHDA, SQIVND (reference sequence). Deletions cut 3 bases from V and 5 bases from J, with 13 bases between. The CDR3 sequence is 14 residues long. The CDR3 region has the DNA TGTGCCAGTAGTATTTCCACGGTCGAGGAGACCCAGTACTTC. Translating gives CASSISTVEETQYF.